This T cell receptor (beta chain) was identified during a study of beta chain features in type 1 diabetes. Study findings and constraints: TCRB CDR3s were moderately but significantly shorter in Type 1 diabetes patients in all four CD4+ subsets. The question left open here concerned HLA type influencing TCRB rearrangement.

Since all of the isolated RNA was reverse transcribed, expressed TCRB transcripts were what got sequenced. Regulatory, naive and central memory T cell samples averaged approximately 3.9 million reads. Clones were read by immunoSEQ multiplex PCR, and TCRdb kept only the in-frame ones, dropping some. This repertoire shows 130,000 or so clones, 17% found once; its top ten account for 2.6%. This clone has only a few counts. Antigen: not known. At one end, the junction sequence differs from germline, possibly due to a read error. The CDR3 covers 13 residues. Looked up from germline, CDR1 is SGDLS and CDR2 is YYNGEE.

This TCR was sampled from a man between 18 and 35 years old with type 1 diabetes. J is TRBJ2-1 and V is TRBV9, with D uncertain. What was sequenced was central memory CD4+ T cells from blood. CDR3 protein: CASTVGLVDEQFF. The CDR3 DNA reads TGTGCCAGCACCGTAGGGCTAGTAGATGAGCAGTTCTTC.